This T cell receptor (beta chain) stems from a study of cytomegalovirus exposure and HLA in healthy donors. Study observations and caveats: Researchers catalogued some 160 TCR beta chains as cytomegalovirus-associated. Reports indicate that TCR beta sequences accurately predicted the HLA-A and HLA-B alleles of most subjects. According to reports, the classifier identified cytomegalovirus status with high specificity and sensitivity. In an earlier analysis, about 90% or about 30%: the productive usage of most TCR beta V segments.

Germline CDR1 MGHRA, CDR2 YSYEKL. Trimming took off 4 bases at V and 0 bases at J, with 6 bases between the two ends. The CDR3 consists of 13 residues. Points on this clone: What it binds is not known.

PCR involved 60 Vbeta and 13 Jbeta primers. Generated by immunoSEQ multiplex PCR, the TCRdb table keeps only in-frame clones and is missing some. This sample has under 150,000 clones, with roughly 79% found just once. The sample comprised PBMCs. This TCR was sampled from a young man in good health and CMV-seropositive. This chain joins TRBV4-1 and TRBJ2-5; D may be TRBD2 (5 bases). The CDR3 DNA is TGCGCCAGCAGCCCGGGGTACCAAGAGACCCAGTACTTC. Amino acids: CASSPGYQETQYF.